This TCR beta chain was recovered during a study of CD8 T cells in Susac syndrome. TCR beta sequences were obtained from blood CD8+ and CD4+ T cells. Controls were drawn from healthy donors and were matched for age and sex. Through negative isolation, CD4+ and CD8+ T cells were obtained, while TEMRA cells were enriched using FACS. Reverse transcription of about 0.5 to 1 ug RNA was carried out with random hexamers. immunoSEQ multiplex PCR amplified TCR beta CDR3 across 54 Vbeta, 13 Jbeta. TCRdb recomputed calls from the immunoSEQ multiplex PCR reads with MiXCR, one row per CDR3 protein. The sample lists over 100,000 distinct CDR3 sequences, about nine tenths occurring once. This TCR came from a human donor in good health. What was sequenced was CD4+ T cells from PBMCs.

CDR3 nucleotide sequence: TGTGCCAGCAGCGCTTCACTAGATCTCGAGCAGTTCTTC. It translates to CASSASLDLEQFF. The rearrangement uses TRBV7-9 and TRBJ2-1, with a weak D call TRBD2 (5 bases). Germline loops: CDR1 SEHNR, CDR2 FQNEAQ (reference sequence). The CDR3 runs to 13 residues. Trimming took off 5 bases at V and 10 bases at J, with 15 bases between the two ends.